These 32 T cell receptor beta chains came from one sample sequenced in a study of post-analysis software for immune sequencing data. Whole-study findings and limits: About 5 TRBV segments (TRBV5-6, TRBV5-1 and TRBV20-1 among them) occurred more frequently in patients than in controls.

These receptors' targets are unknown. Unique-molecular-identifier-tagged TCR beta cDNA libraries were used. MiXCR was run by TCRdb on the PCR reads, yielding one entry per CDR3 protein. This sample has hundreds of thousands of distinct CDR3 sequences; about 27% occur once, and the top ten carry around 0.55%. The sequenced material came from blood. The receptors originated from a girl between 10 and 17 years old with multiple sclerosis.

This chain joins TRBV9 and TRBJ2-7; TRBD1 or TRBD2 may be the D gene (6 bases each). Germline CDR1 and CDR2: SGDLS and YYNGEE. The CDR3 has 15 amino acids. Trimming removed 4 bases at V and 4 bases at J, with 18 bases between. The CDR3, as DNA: TGTGCCAGCAGCCGACATCAGAGGGGGGAGTACGAGCAGTACTTC. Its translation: CASSRHQRGEYEQYF.

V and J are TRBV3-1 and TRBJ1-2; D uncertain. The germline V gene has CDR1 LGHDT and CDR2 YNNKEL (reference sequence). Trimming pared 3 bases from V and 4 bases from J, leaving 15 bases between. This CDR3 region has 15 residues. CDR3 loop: CASSHPAGSSYGYTF. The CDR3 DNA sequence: TGTGCCAGCAGCCACCCGGCAGGATCCTCCTATGGCTACACCTTC.

CDR3 coding DNA: TGTGCCAGCAGCCAAGTCGAGGGCACTGAAGCTTTCTTT. Residues: CASSQVEGTEAFF. The V gene is TRBV3-1, the J gene TRBJ1-1; no reliable D call. V lost 1 base, J lost 4 bases, and 7 bases lay in between. Germline-derived CDR1 and CDR2 are LGHDT and YNNKEL (reference sequence). This CDR3 contains 13 residues.

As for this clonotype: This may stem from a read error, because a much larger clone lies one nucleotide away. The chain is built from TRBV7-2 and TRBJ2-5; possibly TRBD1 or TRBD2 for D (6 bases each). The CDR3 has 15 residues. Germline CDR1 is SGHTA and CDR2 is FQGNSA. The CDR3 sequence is CAGSQMGGVGETQYF. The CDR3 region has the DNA TGTGCCGGCAGCCAAATGGGGGGCGTAGGGGAGACCCAGTACTTC.

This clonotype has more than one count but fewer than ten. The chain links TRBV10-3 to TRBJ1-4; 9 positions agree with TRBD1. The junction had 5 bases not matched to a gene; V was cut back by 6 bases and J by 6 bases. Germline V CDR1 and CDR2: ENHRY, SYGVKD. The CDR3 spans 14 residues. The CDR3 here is CAISKQGADEKLFF. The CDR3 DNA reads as TGTGCCATCAGCAAACAGGGGGCGGATGAAAAACTGTTTTTT.

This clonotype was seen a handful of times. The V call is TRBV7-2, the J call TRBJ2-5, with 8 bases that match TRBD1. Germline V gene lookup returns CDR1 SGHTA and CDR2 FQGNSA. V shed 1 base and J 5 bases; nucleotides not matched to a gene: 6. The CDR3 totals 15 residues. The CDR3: CASSLDRGSRETQYF. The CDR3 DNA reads TGTGCCAGCAGCTTAGACAGGGGGAGCCGGGAGACCCAGTACTTC.

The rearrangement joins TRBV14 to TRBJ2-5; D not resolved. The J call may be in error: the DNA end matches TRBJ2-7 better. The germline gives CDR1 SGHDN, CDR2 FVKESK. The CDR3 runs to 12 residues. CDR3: CASSHLIYEQYF. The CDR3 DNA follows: TGTGCCAGCAGCCACCTGATCTACGAGCAGTACTTC.

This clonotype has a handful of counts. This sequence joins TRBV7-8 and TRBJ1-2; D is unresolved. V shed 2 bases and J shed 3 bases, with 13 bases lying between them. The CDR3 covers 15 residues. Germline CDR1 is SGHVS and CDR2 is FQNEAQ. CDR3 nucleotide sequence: TGTGCCAGCAGCTTAACCTTCGGGCAGGACTATGGCTACACCTTC. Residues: CASSLTFGQDYGYTF. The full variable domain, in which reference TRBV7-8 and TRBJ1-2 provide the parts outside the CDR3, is GAGVSQSPRYKVAKRGQDVALRCDPISGHVSLFWYQQALGQGPEFLTYFQNEAQLDKSGLPSDRFFAERPEGSVSTLKIQRTQQEDSAVYLCASSLTFGQDYGYTFGSGTRLTVV.

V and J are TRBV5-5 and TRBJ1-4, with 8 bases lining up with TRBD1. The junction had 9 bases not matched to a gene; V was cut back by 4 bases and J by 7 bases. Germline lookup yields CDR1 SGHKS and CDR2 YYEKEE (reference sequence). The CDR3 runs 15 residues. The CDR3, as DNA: TGTGCCAGCAGCCTCCTGACAGGGGCGAGTGAAAAACTGTTTTTT. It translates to CASSLLTGASEKLFF. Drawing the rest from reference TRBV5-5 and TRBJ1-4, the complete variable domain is DAGVTQSPTHLIKTRGQQVTLRCSPISGHKSVSWYQQVLGQGPQFIFQYYEKEERGRGNFPDRFSARQFPNYSSELNVNALLLGDSALYLCASSLLTGASEKLFFGSGTQLSVL.

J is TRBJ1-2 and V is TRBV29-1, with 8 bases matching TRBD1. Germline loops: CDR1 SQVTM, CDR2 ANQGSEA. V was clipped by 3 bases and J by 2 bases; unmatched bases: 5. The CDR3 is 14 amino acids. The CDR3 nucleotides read TGCAGCGTTGAGGACAGGGTGGTGAACTATGGCTACACCTTC. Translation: CSVEDRVVNYGYTF.

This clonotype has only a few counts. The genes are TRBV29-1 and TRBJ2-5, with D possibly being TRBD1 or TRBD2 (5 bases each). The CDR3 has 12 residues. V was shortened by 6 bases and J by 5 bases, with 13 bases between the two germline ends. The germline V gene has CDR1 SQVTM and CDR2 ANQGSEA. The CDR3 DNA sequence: TGCAGCGTAGCGGACAATGGGGAGACCCAGTACTTC. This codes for CSVADNGETQYF.

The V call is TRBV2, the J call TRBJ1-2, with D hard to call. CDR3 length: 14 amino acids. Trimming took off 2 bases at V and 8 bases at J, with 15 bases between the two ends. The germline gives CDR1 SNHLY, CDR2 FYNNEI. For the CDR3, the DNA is TGTGCCAGCAGTGAAATTCGTCAGTCGGGCGGCTACACCTTC. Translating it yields CASSEIRQSGGYTF.

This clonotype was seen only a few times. The CDR3, as DNA: TGTGCCAGCAGCTTGGGAGAGGGTCGCAACTATGGCTACACCTTC. Encoded protein: CASSLGEGRNYGYTF. The V call is TRBV7-9, the J call TRBJ1-2; D gene ambiguous. Trimming removed 3 bases from V and 2 bases from J, with 13 bases in between. The CDR3 is made up of 15 amino acids. Germline V gene sequence: CDR1 SEHNR, CDR2 FQNEAQ (reference sequence).

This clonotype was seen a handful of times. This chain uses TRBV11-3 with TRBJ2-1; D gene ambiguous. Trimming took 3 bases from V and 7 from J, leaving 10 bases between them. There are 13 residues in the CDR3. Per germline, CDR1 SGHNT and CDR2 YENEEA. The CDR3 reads CASSFKGTNEQFF. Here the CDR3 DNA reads TGTGCCAGCAGCTTTAAGGGTACAAATGAGCAGTTCTTC.

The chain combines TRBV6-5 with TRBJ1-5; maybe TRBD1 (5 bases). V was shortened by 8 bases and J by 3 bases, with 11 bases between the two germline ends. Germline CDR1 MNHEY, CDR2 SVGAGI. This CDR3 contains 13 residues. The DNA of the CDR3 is TGTGCCAGCCGAGAGGGGTACAATCAGCCCCAGCATTTT. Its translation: CASREGYNQPQHF.

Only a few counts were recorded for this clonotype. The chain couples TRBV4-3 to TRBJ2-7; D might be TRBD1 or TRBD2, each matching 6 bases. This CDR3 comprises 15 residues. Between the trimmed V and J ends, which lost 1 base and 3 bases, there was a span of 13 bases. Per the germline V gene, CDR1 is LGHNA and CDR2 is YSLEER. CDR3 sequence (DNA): TGCGCCAGCAGCCAAGCCTGGGGGGCGGGCTACGAGCAGTACTTC. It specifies CASSQAWGAGYEQYF.

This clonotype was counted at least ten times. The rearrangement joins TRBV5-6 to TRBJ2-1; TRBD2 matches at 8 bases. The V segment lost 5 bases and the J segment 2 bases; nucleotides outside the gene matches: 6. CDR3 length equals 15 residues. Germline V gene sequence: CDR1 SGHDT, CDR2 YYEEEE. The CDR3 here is CASSRSGSAYNEQFF. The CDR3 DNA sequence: TGTGCCAGCAGTCGAAGCGGGAGCGCCTACAATGAGCAGTTCTTC.

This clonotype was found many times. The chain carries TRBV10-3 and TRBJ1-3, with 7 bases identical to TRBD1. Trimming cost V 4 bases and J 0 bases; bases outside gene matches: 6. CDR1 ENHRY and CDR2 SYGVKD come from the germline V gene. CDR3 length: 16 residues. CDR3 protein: CAISGQGTSSGNTIYF. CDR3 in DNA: TGTGCCATCAGTGGACAGGGCACGAGCTCTGGAAACACCATATATTTT.

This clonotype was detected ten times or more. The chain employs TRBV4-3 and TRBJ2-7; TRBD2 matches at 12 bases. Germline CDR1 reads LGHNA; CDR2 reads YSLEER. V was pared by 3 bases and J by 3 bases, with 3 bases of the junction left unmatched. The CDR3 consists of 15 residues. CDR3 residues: CASSHQTSGSYEQYF. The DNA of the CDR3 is TGCGCCAGCAGCCACCAGACTAGCGGGAGCTACGAGCAGTACTTC.

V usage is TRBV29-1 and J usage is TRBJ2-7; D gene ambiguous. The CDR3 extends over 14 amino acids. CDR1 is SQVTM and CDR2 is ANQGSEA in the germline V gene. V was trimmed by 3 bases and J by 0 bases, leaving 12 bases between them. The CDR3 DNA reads TGCAGCGTTGAGCCCAGTGGTAGCTCCTACGAGCAGTACTTC. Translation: CSVEPSGSSYEQYF.

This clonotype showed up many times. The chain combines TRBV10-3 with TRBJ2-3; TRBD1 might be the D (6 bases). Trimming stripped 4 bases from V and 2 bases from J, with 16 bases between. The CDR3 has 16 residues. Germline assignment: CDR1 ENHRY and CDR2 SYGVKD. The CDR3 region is CAISGTRDKNTDTQYF. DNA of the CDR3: TGTGCCATCAGTGGGACCCGGGACAAGAACACAGATACGCAGTATTTT.

The CDR3 loop reads CASSRPLSNEQYF. In nucleotides, the CDR3 is TGTGCCAGCAGCAGACCCCTTTCCAACGAGCAGTACTTC. The chain links TRBV7-9 to TRBJ2-7; D remains ambiguous. CDR3 size: 13 residues. Trimming pared 5 bases from V and 5 bases from J, leaving 13 bases between. Germline V gives CDR1 SEHNR, CDR2 FQNEAQ (reference sequence).

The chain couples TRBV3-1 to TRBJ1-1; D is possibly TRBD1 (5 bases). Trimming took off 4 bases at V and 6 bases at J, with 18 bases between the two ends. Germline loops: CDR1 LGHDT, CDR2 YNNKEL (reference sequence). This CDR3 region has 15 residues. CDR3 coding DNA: TGTGCCAGCAGCCCCCTGGGGCATTCGGGGGCTGAAGCTTTCTTT. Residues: CASSPLGHSGAEAFF.

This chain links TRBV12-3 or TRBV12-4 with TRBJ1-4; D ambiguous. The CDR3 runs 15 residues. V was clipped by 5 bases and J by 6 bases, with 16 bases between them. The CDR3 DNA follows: TGTGCCAGCAGTGTGGTTGGGCTCCGAGATGAAAAACTGTTTTTT. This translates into CASSVVGLRDEKLFF.

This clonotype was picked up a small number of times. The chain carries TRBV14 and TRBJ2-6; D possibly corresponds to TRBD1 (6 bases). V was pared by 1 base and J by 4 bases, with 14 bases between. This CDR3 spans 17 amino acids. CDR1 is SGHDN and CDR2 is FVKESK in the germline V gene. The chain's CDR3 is CASSQAPGVWGANVLTF. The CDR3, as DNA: TGTGCCAGCAGCCAAGCCCCAGGGGTGTGGGGGGCCAACGTCCTGACTTTC.

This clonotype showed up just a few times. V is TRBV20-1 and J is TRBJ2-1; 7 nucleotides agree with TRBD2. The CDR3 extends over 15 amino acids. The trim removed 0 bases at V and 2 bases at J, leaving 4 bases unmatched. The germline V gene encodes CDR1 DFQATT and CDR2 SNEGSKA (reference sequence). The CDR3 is CSAREGGGAYNEQFF. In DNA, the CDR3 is TGCAGTGCTAGAGAGGGGGGAGGGGCCTACAATGAGCAGTTCTTC.

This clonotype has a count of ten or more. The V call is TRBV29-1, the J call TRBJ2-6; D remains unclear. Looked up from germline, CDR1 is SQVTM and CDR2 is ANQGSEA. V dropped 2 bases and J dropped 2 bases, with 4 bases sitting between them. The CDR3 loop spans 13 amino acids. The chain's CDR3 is CSVEQTGANVLTF. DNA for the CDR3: TGCAGCGTTGAACAGACTGGGGCCAACGTCCTGACTTTC.

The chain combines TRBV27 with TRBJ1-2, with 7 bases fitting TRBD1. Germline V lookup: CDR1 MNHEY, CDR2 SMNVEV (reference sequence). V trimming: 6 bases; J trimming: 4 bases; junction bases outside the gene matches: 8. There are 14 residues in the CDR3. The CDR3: CASRTTGPSYGYTF. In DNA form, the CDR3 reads TGTGCCAGCAGGACGACAGGGCCTAGCTATGGCTACACCTTC.

The CDR3 DNA reads as TGCAGCGTTCAAGGAGGTGTACTAGCGGGGGGCACAGATACGCAGTATTTT. This sequence encodes CSVQGGVLAGGTDTQYF. This chain links TRBV29-1 with TRBJ2-3; 11 positions agree with TRBD2. Germline V lookup: CDR1 SQVTM, CDR2 ANQGSEA. Unmatched junction bases numbered 11, after V lost 5 bases and J lost 1 base. CDR3 size: 17 residues.

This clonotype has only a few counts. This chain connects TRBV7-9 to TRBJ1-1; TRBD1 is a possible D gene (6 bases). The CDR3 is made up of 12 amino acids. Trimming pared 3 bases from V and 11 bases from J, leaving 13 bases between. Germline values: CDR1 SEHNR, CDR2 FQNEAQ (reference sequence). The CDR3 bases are TGTGCCAGCAGCTTTGGGGGCGATACGGCTTTCTTT. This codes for CASSFGGDTAFF.

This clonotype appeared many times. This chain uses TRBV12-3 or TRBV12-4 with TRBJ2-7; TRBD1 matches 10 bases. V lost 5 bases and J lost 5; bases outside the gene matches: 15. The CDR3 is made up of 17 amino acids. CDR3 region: CASSPGQGILRGHEQYF. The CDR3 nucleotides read TGTGCCAGCAGTCCGGGACAGGGGATTCTCCGGGGCCACGAGCAGTACTTC.

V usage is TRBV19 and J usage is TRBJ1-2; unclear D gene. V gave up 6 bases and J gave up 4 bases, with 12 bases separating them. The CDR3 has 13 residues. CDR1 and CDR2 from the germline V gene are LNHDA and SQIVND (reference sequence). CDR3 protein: CASSPDAFYGYTF. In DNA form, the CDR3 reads TGTGCCAGTAGCCCAGACGCCTTCTATGGCTACACCTTC.